These 10 T cell receptor beta chains were sequenced from one sample in a study of T-cell memory formation after mild COVID-19. MiXCR, applied by TCRdb to the 5' RACE reads, yields one record per CDR3 protein. The sample lists about 140,000 distinct CDR3 sequences, 13% to 15% occurring once. The sample comprised PBMCs or a T cell subset sorted from them (not recorded which). These receptors originate from an adult woman who had mild COVID-19 (a few samples of this study predate the infection). Cell type and time point are not known.

This clonotype was seen more than once but under ten times. The DNA of the CDR3 is TGTGCCAGCAGCTTCGGGGATCCCCTGGGCACTGAAGCTTTCTTT. This codes for CASSFGDPLGTEAFF. V usage is TRBV7-6 and J usage is TRBJ1-1; no definite D call. V shed 3 bases and J shed 4 bases, with 15 bases lying between them. CDR3 length: 15 amino acids. Germline assignment: CDR1 SGHVS and CDR2 FNYEAQ.

The J gene is TRBJ2-5, the V gene TRBV4-1; 11 nucleotides agree with TRBD2. The germline V gene encodes CDR1 MGHRA and CDR2 YSYEKL. The CDR3 is 13 amino acids. V was pared by 9 bases and J by 3 bases, with 3 bases of the junction left unmatched. The CDR3 reads CASQLAGEETQYF. DNA of the CDR3: TGCGCCAGTCAACTAGCGGGAGAAGAGACCCAGTACTTC.

There are many counts of this clonotype. This CDR3 reads CASSYWGQGDYTF. The CDR3 DNA reads TGTGCCAGCAGTTACTGGGGACAGGGCGACTACACCTTC. The V gene is TRBV6-5, the J gene TRBJ1-2, with TRBD1 matching 9 bases. After removal of 1 base from V and 10 bases from J, the junction contained 4 bases not matched to a gene. The germline V gene has CDR1 MNHEY and CDR2 SVGAGI. The CDR3 is 13 amino acids.

In DNA, the CDR3 is TGCGCCAGCAGCCAAGACGGTGGGCAGAGCGAAAAACTGTTTTTT. It yields the protein CASSQDGGQSEKLFF. The chain is built from TRBV4-3 and TRBJ1-4; D gene uncertain. CDR3 length equals 15 residues. Germline values: CDR1 LGHNA, CDR2 YSLEER. V lost 0 bases and J lost 8, with 13 bases in between.

This clonotype was counted between two and nine times. The chain recombines TRBV20-1 with TRBJ2-3, with 12 positions matching TRBD2. CDR3 length equals 17 residues. CDR1 and CDR2 (germline): DFQATT, SNEGSKA (reference sequence). Losses at the gene ends were 1 base for V and 2 bases for J; bases not matched to a gene: 7. The CDR3 loop is CSARVLAGGADTDTQYF. Written as DNA, the CDR3 is TGCAGTGCTAGAGTGCTAGCGGGGGGGGCCGACACAGATACGCAGTATTTT.

This clonotype turned up a few times. The gene calls are TRBV4-1 and TRBJ2-7; D might be TRBD2 (6 bases). CDR1 is MGHRA, CDR2 YSYEKL, per germline. The CDR3 totals 15 residues. V was pared by 5 bases and J by 2 bases, with 16 bases between. CDR3 coding DNA: TGCGCCAGCAGCTATACCTTTGGAGGGCCCTACGAGCAGTACTTC. Translating gives CASSYTFGGPYEQYF.

This clonotype has more than one count but fewer than ten. The chain employs TRBV27 and TRBJ1-1, with D perhaps matching TRBD1 (5 bases). Trimming stripped 5 bases from V and 0 bases from J, with 13 bases between. Germline-derived CDR1 and CDR2 are MNHEY and SMNVEV (reference sequence). The CDR3 spans 15 residues. In DNA form, the CDR3 reads TGTGCCAGCAGTACCCCCCGGGGACTGAACACTGAAGCTTTCTTT. Its protein product is CASSTPRGLNTEAFF.

This clonotype was observed a handful of times. The rearrangement links TRBV15 to TRBJ1-6; D is possibly TRBD1 (6 bases). V was clipped by 0 bases and J by 10 bases, with 13 bases between them. Per germline, CDR1 LNHNV and CDR2 YYDKDF (reference sequence). The CDR3 sequence is 15 residues long. CDR3 in amino acids: CATSRDRGKFSPLHF. The CDR3 nucleotides read TGTGCCACCAGCAGAGATAGGGGGAAGTTCTCACCCCTCCACTTT. The entire variable domain, with the rest obtained from reference TRBV15 and TRBJ1-6, is as follows: DAMVIQNPRYQVTQFGKPVTLSCSQTLNHNVMYWYQQKSSQAPKLLFHYYDKDFNNEADTPDNFQSRRPNTSFCFLDIRSPGLGDTAMYLCATSRDRGKFSPLHFGNGTRLTVT.

The V call is TRBV4-1, the J call TRBJ1-3; D gene ambiguous. The CDR3 runs to 17 residues. CDR1 and CDR2 from the germline V gene are MGHRA and YSYEKL. Trimming removed 2 bases at V and 0 bases at J, with 14 bases between. The CDR3 spells CASSQLPLGHSGNTIYF. The CDR3 DNA follows: TGCGCCAGCAGCCAACTCCCCCTCGGGCACTCTGGAAACACCATATATTTT.

J is TRBJ2-7 and V is TRBV7-9, with D uncertain. The CDR3 has 14 residues. Germline V lookup: CDR1 SEHNR, CDR2 FQNEAQ (reference sequence). V lost 3 bases and J lost 5, with 14 bases in between. The CDR3 coding sequence is TGTGCCAGCAGCTTTGCAGCGCCCGGCGACGAGCAGTACTTC. It encodes CASSFAAPGDEQYF. The whole variable domain, filled in from reference TRBV7-9 and TRBJ2-7, reads DTGVSQNPRHKITKRGQNVTFRCDPISEHNRLYWYRQTLGQGPEFLTYFQNEAQLEKSRLLSDRFSAERPKGSFSTLEIQRTEQGDSAMYLCASSFAAPGDEQYFGPGTRLTVT.